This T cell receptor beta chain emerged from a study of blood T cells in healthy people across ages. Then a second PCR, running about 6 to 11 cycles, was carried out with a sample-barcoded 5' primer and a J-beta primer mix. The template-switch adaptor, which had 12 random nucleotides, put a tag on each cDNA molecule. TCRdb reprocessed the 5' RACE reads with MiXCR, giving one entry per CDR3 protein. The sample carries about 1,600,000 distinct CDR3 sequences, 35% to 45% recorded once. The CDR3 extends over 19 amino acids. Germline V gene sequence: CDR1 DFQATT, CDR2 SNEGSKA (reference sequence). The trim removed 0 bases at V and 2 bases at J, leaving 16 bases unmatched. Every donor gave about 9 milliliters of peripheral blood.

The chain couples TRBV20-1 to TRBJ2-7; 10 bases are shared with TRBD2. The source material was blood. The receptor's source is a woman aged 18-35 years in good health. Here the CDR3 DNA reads TGCAGTGCTAGAGATCCCGCAGAGCCCACTAGCGGGGACCCCTACGAGCAGTACTTC. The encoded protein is CSARDPAEPTSGDPYEQYF.